The source of this TCR beta chain is a study of a mutant IDH1 vaccine in newly diagnosed glioma (TCRdb year 2021). Study-level background: In the chemotherapy-containing groups, vaccination started alongside temozolomide cycles, whereas in patients who had radiotherapy alone it started 4-6 weeks after radiotherapy. Of the roughly 30 treated patients, approximately 60% were male and about 38% were female, and the mean age was about 40 years. Peripheral blood was drawn at six visits: V03 (baseline), V05, V07, V10, V12 and V13. The week-35 safety follow-up was designated visit V12, and the week-47 end of study was designated visit V13. For exploratory analyses, longitudinal TCRB deep sequencing was carried out in more than 20 treated patients wherever samples were available. Before enrollment, most patients had been given radiochemotherapy with temozolomide as standard therapy, while the rest had received either radiotherapy alone or temozolomide alone.

V lost 5 bases and J lost 4 bases; the stretch between them is 12 bases long. From the germline V gene, CDR1 is MNHEY and CDR2 is SVGAGI. The CDR3 goes from the cysteine to the phenylalanine over 14 residues. Left in the record is the CDR3 DNA by itself, 42 bases read in frame from the first base. Libraries were made using the immunoSEQ multiplex PCR assay. Rearranged TCR beta chain sequences were amplified with the hsTCRB Kit following the manufacturer's protocol. TCRB libraries were sequenced on an Illumina MiSeq. The paper's processing steps were these. The kit vendor's proprietary platform handled demultiplexing, trimming and gene mapping. Imported from immuneACCESS, the table was reduced by TCRdb to in-frame sequences with V and J called. These copies leave out some clones; in studies compared against another copy, an unresolved V gene accounts for under half, and the cause of the remainder is not known. V, J and clone size derive from that table, while D and trimming were established from the DNA sequence. This sample comprises under 40,000 clones, around 80% of them detected only once. The ten largest clones take up roughly 10% of the sample.

The time point label here, explained by the study, means: week 35, safety follow-up. Each vaccine dose was 300 ug of a 20-mer mutant IDH1 peptide in Montanide, given subcutaneously with topical imiquimod. Eight vaccinations were administered to patients in weeks 1, 3, 5, 7, 11, 15, 19 and 23, corresponding to visits V03 through V10. Donors had newly diagnosed WHO grade 3 or 4 IDH1-mutant astrocytomas with loss of nuclear ATRX. The samples were drawn from NOA16, a multicentre, single-arm, open-label phase I trial in Germany that tested a mutant IDH1 peptide vaccine in humans for the first time. Genomic DNA for TCRB sequencing was extracted from EDTA blood using the DNeasy Blood and Tissue Kit. Overall study outcomes, separate from this receptor: Pseudoprogression appeared unrelated to alterations in the top peripheral T cell clonotypes detected by TCRB sequencing. Availability determined which PBMC samples were chosen for TCRB deep sequencing. Immune responses induced by the vaccine were seen in around 93% of patients across multiple MHC alleles. It was noted by the authors that analyses of patient blood samples could not be reproduced owing to sample limitations.

As regards this clone: Which antigen it targets is not known. Nothing much larger sits one base from this clone, and base qualities are not available. The sample contains more than one DNA sequence encoding this CDR3.

This receptor was taken from a woman aged 40 to 55 with glioma. The sample was PBMCs, taken from a glioma patient whose treatment included an IDH1 peptide vaccine. The rearrangement joined TRBV6-5 to TRBJ1-3; perhaps TRBD1 is the D gene, with 6 bases matching. Here is the DNA: TGTGCCAGCAGTAGGGGGGGGTCCGGAAACACCATATATTTT. Its translation is CASSRGGSGNTIYF.